This passage covers 9 T cell receptor beta chains from one sample sequenced in a study of graft-versus-host responses after intestinal transplantation. Which antigens these TCRs recognize remains unknown. Method: immunoSEQ multiplex PCR; TCRdb's copy keeps in-frame clones and lacks some. This sample has 90,000 to 130,000 clones; just over 90% occur once, and the top ten carry about 0.25%. The sample consisted of unstimulated CD4+ T cells sorted from spleen or lymph node cells, taken before transplant. These receptors were taken from a human donor who was the organ donor for an intestinal transplant.

The gene calls are TRBV2 and TRBJ1-4; TRBD1 might be the D (6 bases). CDR1 SNHLY and CDR2 FYNNEI come from the germline V gene. V shed 6 bases and J shed 4 bases, with 9 bases lying between them. The CDR3 length is 13 residues. The CDR3 reads CASRQGFNEKLFF. For the CDR3, the DNA is TGTGCCAGCAGGCAGGGGTTTAATGAAAAACTGTTTTTT.

The gene calls are TRBV9 and TRBJ1-2; D remains ambiguous. Trimming took 0 bases from V and 0 from J, leaving 6 bases between them. CDR3 size: 14 residues. Germline values: CDR1 SGDLS, CDR2 YYNGEE. This CDR3 is CASSVGASNYGYTF. CDR3 DNA sequence: TGTGCCAGCAGCGTAGGGGCCTCTAACTATGGCTACACCTTC. Combining the CDR3 with reference TRBV9 and TRBJ1-2 gives the whole variable domain DSGVTQTPKHLITATGQRVTLRCSPRSGDLSVYWYQQSLDQGLQFLIQYYNGEERAKGNILERFSAQQFPDLHSELNLSSLELGDSALYFCASSVGASNYGYTFGSGTRLTVV.

The chain uses TRBV10-3 and TRBJ2-3; TRBD2 aligns across 7 bases. With 4 bases clipped from V and 2 bases from J, the junction kept 6 bases outside the gene matches. The CDR3 is 15 amino acids. Germline CDR1 is ENHRY and CDR2 is SYGVKD. CDR3 nucleotides: TGTGCCATCAGTGGATTGGGAGGGCCCACAGATACGCAGTATTTT. As protein: CAISGLGGPTDTQYF.

The rearrangement links TRBV6-6 to TRBJ2-5; D not resolved. Trimming took off 0 bases at V and 2 bases at J, with 7 bases between the two ends. The germline V gene encodes CDR1 MNHNY and CDR2 SVGAGI (reference sequence). CDR3 length: 14 residues. CDR3 coding DNA: TGTGCCAGCAGTTACTCTCCGAGACAAGAGACCCAGTACTTC. It is translated as CASSYSPRQETQYF.

Comment on this clone: Other DNA sequences of this sample code for an identical CDR3. In DNA form, the CDR3 reads TGTGCCAGCAGCGTGGGACTAGCCACAGATACGCAGTATTTT. Translation: CASSVGLATDTQYF. The rearrangement joins TRBV9 to TRBJ2-3; 9 positions match TRBD2. Looked up from germline, CDR1 is SGDLS and CDR2 is YYNGEE. The CDR3 contains 14 residues. Unmatched junction bases numbered 0, after V lost 2 bases and J lost 2 bases.

As concerns this clone: Different DNA sequences within this sample yield the same CDR3. J is TRBJ1-2 and V is TRBV6-5; the D gene is possibly TRBD1 (5 bases). V lost 0 bases and J lost 7, with 9 bases in between. The CDR3 has 13 amino acids. Per the germline V gene, CDR1 is MNHEY and CDR2 is SVGAGI. The DNA of the CDR3 is TGTGCCAGCAGTTACTCCGGGGGGGGTGGCTACACCTTC. Amino acid sequence: CASSYSGGGGYTF.

The rearrangement links TRBV9 to TRBJ2-3; 12 bases match TRBD2. Germline V gene sequence: CDR1 SGDLS, CDR2 YYNGEE. CDR3 length: 17 residues. J gave up 3 bases and V 3 bases, and 8 bases lay outside the gene matches. The CDR3 region has the DNA TGTGCCAGCAGCGCCTACACCGGGACTAGCGGGACAGATACGCAGTATTTT. It translates to CASSAYTGTSGTDTQYF.

This clone has a single count. The V and J genes are TRBV7-9 and TRBJ2-1; 9 bases align to TRBD1. This CDR3 contains 17 residues. From germline, CDR1 is SEHNR and CDR2 FQNEAQ (reference sequence). Losses at the gene ends were 0 bases for V and 6 bases for J; bases not matched to a gene: 9. In DNA, the CDR3 is TGTGCCAGCAGCTTAGCGCTAACAGGGGGCTCAATCAATGAGCAGTTCTTC. Its protein product is CASSLALTGGSINEQFF.

This clone came up once. This rearrangement joins TRBV6-1 to TRBJ2-1; D is unclear. Germline V CDR1 and CDR2: MNHNS, SASEGT. Trimming took 7 bases from V and 4 from J, leaving 11 bases between them. This CDR3 has 13 residues. CDR3 residues: CASTEGPYNEQFF. Here the CDR3 DNA reads TGTGCCAGCACGGAAGGCCCGTACAATGAGCAGTTCTTC.